Below are 25 T cell receptor beta chains sequenced from a single sample in a study of T cells after yellow fever vaccination (dated by TCRdb to between 2017 and 2020). Read against the paper, the sample's treatment or condition label means: live attenuated yellow fever vaccine strain. Library preparation employed 5' RACE. Instrument on record: Illumina NovaSeq 6000. The public reads were quality trimmed at Q25 with fastp and then assembled into clones with MiXCR by TCRdb, keeping productive beta chains. Identical CDR3 protein sequences are pooled into one entry, listed with their most common genes and DNA. The sample table shows a few hundred thousand distinct CDR3 sequences, and approximately 18% are seen once. The ten largest clones add up to over 15% of the sample. The source material was PBMCs, sampled before the yellow fever booster vaccination. These receptors originate from a man younger than 30 who received the YFV17D yellow fever vaccine.

V gene TRBV12-3 or TRBV12-4 combines with J gene TRBJ2-5; tentatively, D is TRBD2 (6 bases). V was pared by 6 bases and J by 0 bases, with 11 bases between. This CDR3 has 14 amino acids. The CDR3 DNA sequence: TGTGCCAGCAGGACCACGGGGGACCAAGAGACCCAGTACTTC. This encodes CASRTTGDQETQYF.

V and J are TRBV20-1 and TRBJ1-4; D is perhaps TRBD1 (6 bases). CDR3 length equals 16 residues. Germline values: CDR1 DFQATT, CDR2 SNEGSKA (reference sequence). Trimming pared 6 bases from V and 7 bases from J, leaving 24 bases between. CDR3 residues: CSASSTVQGSGEKLFF. The CDR3 DNA follows: TGCAGTGCCTCCTCGACAGTACAGGGTTCAGGTGAAAAACTGTTTTTT.

This chain links TRBV19 with TRBJ1-2; 9 bases line up with TRBD1. The V segment lost 6 bases and the J segment 6 bases; nucleotides outside the gene matches: 17. Germline V gene sequence: CDR1 LNHDA, CDR2 SQIVND (reference sequence). The CDR3 is 17 residues long. The CDR3 DNA reads TGTGCCAGTAGGCCCGGGACAGGGAAAAAATTATGGAATGGCTACACCTTC. Translated, it gives CASRPGTGKKLWNGYTF.

This sequence joins TRBV7-2 and TRBJ1-4; D possibly corresponds to TRBD1 (5 bases). The germline V and J ends were trimmed by 0 bases and 4 bases, with 9 bases remaining between them. Germline-derived CDR1 and CDR2 are SGHTA and FQGNSA. This CDR3 is built from 15 residues. In nucleotides, the CDR3 is TGTGCCAGCAGCTTAGCCCGCGGGGGTAATGAAAAACTGTTTTTT. Translation gives CASSLARGGNEKLFF.

The genes are TRBV6-2 or TRBV6-3 and TRBJ2-2; D is perhaps TRBD2 (6 bases). Germline V gene lookup returns CDR1 MNHEY and CDR2 SVGEGT. Trimming removed 5 bases at V and 3 bases at J, with 13 bases between. The CDR3 consists of 15 residues. The CDR3 loop reads CASSRWGLYTGELFF. The CDR3, as DNA: TGTGCCAGCAGTCGATGGGGACTTTACACCGGGGAGCTGTTTTTT.

This clonotype was counted at least ten times. The rearrangement joins TRBV4-3 to TRBJ2-1, with 10 positions matching TRBD2. The CDR3 consists of 16 residues. The germline V gene has CDR1 LGHNA and CDR2 YSLEER. V lost 0 bases and J lost 10; bases outside the gene matches: 9. The CDR3 here is CASSQDRSGGAREQFF. The CDR3 DNA follows: TGCGCCAGCAGCCAAGATCGGAGCGGGGGGGCCCGGGAGCAGTTCTTC.

The genes are TRBV6-2 or TRBV6-3 and TRBJ2-3, with TRBD2 matching over 11 bases. The CDR3 runs 17 residues. CDR1 and CDR2 from the germline V gene are MNHEY and SVGEGT. V lost 6 bases, J lost 2 bases, and 10 bases stayed unmatched. CDR3 sequence reads: CASSLPGLAVTTDTQYF. CDR3 nucleotides: TGTGCCAGCAGCCTACCGGGACTAGCGGTGACCACAGATACGCAGTATTTT.

The chain joins TRBV9 to TRBJ1-1; D is perhaps TRBD1 (6 bases). The CDR3 runs to 18 residues. Trimming took 10 bases from V and 3 from J, leaving 31 bases between them. Germline assignment: CDR1 SGDLS and CDR2 YYNGEE. The CDR3 region has the DNA TGTGCCGGAGTCAGGGATCCCATCCCGAGGGGGGGGGACACTGAAGCTTTCTTT. This encodes CAGVRDPIPRGGDTEAFF.

This clonotype was picked up a small number of times. V gene TRBV19 combines with J gene TRBJ2-3, with 7 bases identical to TRBD1. CDR3 length equals 15 residues. The germline gives CDR1 LNHDA, CDR2 SQIVND (reference sequence). Trimming at V came to 4 bases and at J to 5 bases, leaving 9 bases not matched to a gene. CDR3 amino acids: CASSSLRTGRDTQYF. The CDR3 DNA sequence: TGTGCCAGTAGTAGTTTGCGGACAGGCAGAGATACGCAGTATTTT.

The chain has TRBV4-2 and TRBJ2-4; D not certain. Per the germline V gene, CDR1 is LGHNA and CDR2 is YNFKEQ. V lost 1 base and J lost 5, with 12 bases in between. The length of the CDR3 is 15 residues. The CDR3 region is CASSQASFPQNIQYF. The CDR3, as DNA: TGTGCCAGCAGCCAAGCCAGTTTCCCCCAAAACATTCAGTACTTC.

This clonotype was seen ten or more times. The V call is TRBV6-5, the J call TRBJ1-5; maybe TRBD1 (6 bases). Looked up from germline, CDR1 is MNHEY and CDR2 is SVGAGI. The length of the CDR3 is 15 residues. V lost 6 bases and J lost 0, with 12 bases in between. The CDR3 reads CASSLTGYSNQPQHF. As DNA, the CDR3 is TGTGCCAGCAGCCTGACAGGATATAGCAATCAGCCCCAGCATTTT.

The gene calls are TRBV5-1 and TRBJ1-5; D is possibly TRBD1 (5 bases). The CDR3 is 16 amino acids. Germline values: CDR1 SGHRS, CDR2 YFSETQ. V lost 0 bases to trimming and J lost 5 bases, with 15 bases between them. The CDR3 sequence: CASSLGTNAGDQPQHF. DNA of the CDR3: TGCGCCAGCAGCTTGGGGACTAACGCGGGGGATCAGCCCCAGCATTTT.

This chain uses TRBV7-6 with TRBJ2-5; 10 positions agree with TRBD1. This CDR3 contains 18 residues. From germline, CDR1 is SGHVS and CDR2 FNYEAQ. J was trimmed by 2 bases and V by 0 bases; bases with no gene match: 9. The CDR3 nucleotides read TGTGCCAGCAGCTTAGCCTGGGACAGGGGAATGGGACAAGAGACCCAGTACTTC. Its protein is CASSLAWDRGMGQETQYF.

This clonotype occurred a few times. V is TRBV5-1 and J is TRBJ2-5; D is undetermined. Germline V gene data show CDR1 as SGHRS and CDR2 as YFSETQ. Deletions cut 3 bases from V and 5 bases from J, with 8 bases between. This CDR3 region has 12 residues. CDR3 bases: TGCGCCAGCAGCTGGGCGTCGGAGACCCAGTACTTC. Encoded protein: CASSWASETQYF.

The rearrangement links TRBV12-3 or TRBV12-4 to TRBJ2-3, with 12 positions matching TRBD2. This CDR3 has 14 residues. Trimming took 3 bases from V and 11 from J; bases not matched to a gene: 6. The CDR3, as DNA: TGTGCCAGCAGTTTGGCTAGCGGGGGGGCGGGGCAGTATTTT. Residues: CASSLASGGAGQYF.

This chain connects TRBV12-3 or TRBV12-4 to TRBJ1-1; D unclear. The V and J ends lost 4 bases and 4 bases respectively, with 13 bases between them. CDR3 length: 14 residues. CDR3 coding DNA: TGTGCCAGCAGTTCCTTCGAGGCGGGCACTGAAGCTTTCTTT. Translating gives CASSSFEAGTEAFF.

This chain joins TRBV18 and TRBJ1-2; D gene unclear. This CDR3 spans 14 amino acids. Trimming removed 6 bases at V and 0 bases at J, with 11 bases between. From germline, CDR1 is KGHSH and CDR2 LQKENI. The CDR3 DNA sequence: TGTGCCAGCTCCCCCGGACTAGCTAACTATGGCTACACCTTC. Translating gives CASSPGLANYGYTF.

The gene calls are TRBV7-3 and TRBJ2-7; D unclear. Deletions cut 0 bases from V and 3 bases from J, with 6 bases between. Per germline, CDR1 SGHTA and CDR2 FQGTGA. This CDR3 has 13 residues. The CDR3 sequence is CASSLTDNYEQYF. CDR3 bases: TGTGCCAGCAGCTTAACCGACAACTACGAGCAGTACTTC.

This clonotype has a handful of counts. The rearrangement uses TRBV25-1 and TRBJ2-5; 8 bases are shared with TRBD2. V shed 2 bases and J 5 bases; nucleotides not matched to a gene: 10. The CDR3 contains 16 residues. The V gene's germline CDR1 is MGHDK and CDR2 SYGVNS. CDR3 loop: CASSELGGGQEETQYF. CDR3 bases: TGTGCCAGCAGTGAACTGGGCGGGGGGCAGGAGGAGACCCAGTACTTC.

In this sample, this clonotype turned up a few times. V usage is TRBV7-9 and J usage is TRBJ2-7; 11 bases agree with TRBD1. Unmatched junction bases numbered 3, after V lost 2 bases and J lost 3 bases. Per germline, CDR1 SEHNR and CDR2 FQNEAQ (reference sequence). There are 15 residues in the CDR3. The CDR3 nucleotides are TGTGCCAGCAGCTTATTCGGGACAGGGGGCTACGAGCAGTACGTC. Its translation: CASSLFGTGGYEQYV.

The CDR3 DNA reads as TGCAGCGTTATAGGACAGGGCCACAATGAGCAGTTCTTC. Its translation: CSVIGQGHNEQFF. V usage is TRBV29-1 and J usage is TRBJ2-1, with TRBD1 matching 8 bases. From germline, CDR1 is SQVTM and CDR2 ANQGSEA. The ends lost 5 bases at V and 5 bases at J; junction bases unmatched: 5. The length of the CDR3 is 13 residues.

This clonotype has at least ten counts. The chain links TRBV20-1 to TRBJ2-7; 11 positions agree with TRBD2. CDR1 and CDR2 (germline): DFQATT, SNEGSKA (reference sequence). With V trimmed by 3 bases and J by 2 bases, 9 bases remained unmatched. This CDR3 is 16 amino acids long. The CDR3 reads CSASESNSGGAYEQYV. The CDR3 nucleotides are TGCAGTGCTAGCGAGTCTAATAGCGGGGGGGCCTACGAGCAGTACGTC.

The V and J genes are TRBV7-2 and TRBJ2-7; D gene ambiguous. Germline-derived CDR1 and CDR2 are SGHTA and FQGNSA. The CDR3 is 13 amino acids. Trimming cost V 2 bases and J 2 bases, with 7 bases left between them. CDR3 in DNA: TGTGCCAGCAGCTTACTTCGCCCCTACGAGCAGTACTTC. It codes for CASSLLRPYEQYF.

The chain combines TRBV5-1 with TRBJ1-1, with 7 bases aligning to TRBD1. Germline trimming cut 0 bases from V and 7 bases from J; bases unmatched to any gene: 6. Germline V gene lookup returns CDR1 SGHRS and CDR2 YFSETQ. CDR3 length: 14 residues. As DNA, the CDR3 is TGCGCCAGCAGCTTGGGACAGGGAGGGGGTGAAGCTTTCTTT. It yields the protein CASSLGQGGGEAFF. The whole variable domain, filled in from reference TRBV5-1 and TRBJ1-1, reads KAGVTQTPRYLIKTRGQQVTLSCSPISGHRSVSWYQQTPGQGLQFLFEYFSETQRNKGNFPGRFSGRQFSNSRSEMNVSTLELGDSALYLCASSLGQGGGEAFFGQGTRLTVV.

The J gene is TRBJ1-2, the V gene TRBV4-3; possibly TRBD1 for D (5 bases). The CDR3 loop spans 15 amino acids. V was trimmed by 4 bases and J by 8 bases, leaving 20 bases between them. Germline V lookup: CDR1 LGHNA, CDR2 YSLEER. CDR3 nucleotides: TGCGCCAGCAGCCCTGATGACGGGGCCCAGCGGGGCTACACCTTC. It codes for CASSPDDGAQRGYTF.